Below, 5 T cell receptor beta chains from the same sample are listed, as sequenced in a study of cytomegalovirus exposure and HLA in healthy donors. The PCR employed 60 Vbeta primers together with 13 Jbeta primers. The method was immunoSEQ multiplex PCR; TCRdb's version includes in-frame clones alone and lacks a portion of them. Of approximately 140,000 clones listed, around 74% are singletons. The sample consisted of PBMCs. The origin of the receptors is a man over 45 in good health and CMV-seropositive.

The chain joins TRBV27 to TRBJ1-1; D gene unclear. V lost 6 bases, J lost 3 bases, and 11 bases lay in between. Germline CDR1 reads MNHEY; CDR2 reads SMNVEV (reference sequence). The CDR3 length is 13 residues. DNA of the CDR3: TGTGCCAGCAGCCCCGTCGGTGACACTGAAGCTTTCTTT. Its protein is CASSPVGDTEAFF.

This clone has a single count. V gene TRBV6-5 combines with J gene TRBJ2-7, with a weak D call TRBD2 (5 bases). The CDR3 totals 12 residues. The V gene's germline CDR1 is MNHEY and CDR2 SVGAGI. V gave up 6 bases and J gave up 7 bases, with 13 bases separating them. The CDR3 here is CASRPADWEQYF. CDR3 DNA: TGTGCCAGCAGGCCGGCGGACTGGGAGCAGTACTTC.

This clone has more than one count but fewer than ten. This chain uses TRBV7-9 with TRBJ2-7, with a possible D match to TRBD1 (5 bases). The CDR3 is 15 residues long. The V end was cut by 6 bases, the J end by 3 bases, with 18 bases between. Germline V gene lookup returns CDR1 SEHNR and CDR2 FQNEAQ (reference sequence). CDR3 in DNA: TGTGCCAGCAGTTACGGTGACAGTTCAATCTACGAGCAGTACTTC. It yields the protein CASSYGDSSIYEQYF.

This clone appeared a single time. The V gene is TRBV5-5, the J gene TRBJ2-7, with D possibly TRBD1 on 5 matching bases. The CDR3 runs 13 residues. Germline V gene data show CDR1 as SGHKS and CDR2 as YYEKEE (reference sequence). V was pared by 6 bases and J by 0 bases, with 10 bases between. CDR3 sequence reads: CASTDRNSYEQYF. CDR3 in DNA: TGTGCCAGCACCGACAGAAACTCCTACGAGCAGTACTTC.

CDR3 nucleotide sequence: TGTGCCAGCAGTGAATCTAGCGGGAGCAACACCGGGGAGCTGTTTTTT. It encodes CASSESSGSNTGELFF. The gene calls are TRBV2 and TRBJ2-2; 10 bases map to TRBD2. The CDR3 has 16 amino acids. Germline V lookup: CDR1 SNHLY, CDR2 FYNNEI. V lost 2 bases and J lost 2; bases outside the gene matches: 2.